Listed below are T cell receptor beta chains from one sample, sequenced in a study of T cell repertoires in cytomegalovirus infection. TCRdb independently ran MiXCR on the reads; one entry per CDR3 protein. Here the sample spans approximately 81,000 distinct CDR3 sequences, 20% to 30% being singletons. No antigen has been identified for these receptors. The sequencing here drew on CD8+ T cells from cultured PBMCs, taken from culture after CMV antigen stimulation. The receptors come from a human donor in good health (CMV status not recorded). Some clones in this sample may be carry-over from other donors' samples. The CDR3 runs from the conserved cysteine through the conserved F or W. Fields, in order: D gene, clone size, J gene, V gene, CDR3 DNA, CDR3 protein. The D gene is left open where the match is weak. Some rows mark clone size as missing; the rest say once, few, many or name a class of expanded clone.

D gene: NA
clone size: NA
J gene: TRBJ2-3
V gene: TRBV20-1
CDR3 DNA: TGCAGTGCCCTGGGGCGCAAGGAGGGTGGCACAGATACGCAGTATTTT
CDR3 protein: CSALGRKEGGTDTQYF

D gene: TRBD2
clone size: NA
J gene: TRBJ2-3
V gene: TRBV4-1
CDR3 DNA: TGCGCCAGCAGCCAAGAGGGGGGGGGGACGCAGGATACGCAGTATTTT
CDR3 protein: CASSQEGGGTQDTQYF

D gene: NA
clone size: many
J gene: TRBJ2-5
V gene: TRBV11-3
CDR3 DNA: TGTGCCAGCAGCTCCCTCTGGAGCGATCAAGAGACCCAGTACTTC
CDR3 protein: CASSSLWSDQETQYF

D gene: NA
clone size: once
J gene: TRBJ2-1
V gene: TRBV5-4
CDR3 DNA: TGTGCCAGCAGCTTGCGTGAGAGCAATGAGCAGTTCTTC
CDR3 protein: CASSLRESNEQFF

D gene: NA
clone size: NA
J gene: TRBJ2-3
V gene: TRBV18
CDR3 DNA: TGTGCCAGCTCACCACCTACAGCTAGCACAGATACGCAGTATTTT
CDR3 protein: CASSPPTASTDTQYF

D gene: NA
clone size: few
J gene: TRBJ2-5
V gene: TRBV6-2/TRBV6-3
CDR3 DNA: TGTGCCAGCAGTCCCCGCAGGGAGAGCGAGACCCAGTACTTC
CDR3 protein: CASSPRRESETQYF

D gene: TRBD2
clone size: NA
J gene: TRBJ2-2
V gene: TRBV6-2/TRBV6-3
CDR3 DNA: TGTGCCACCCAGCTCCCGGGACTAGCGGGGTATGGGGAGCTGTTTTTT
CDR3 protein: CATQLPGLAGYGELFF

D gene: NA
clone size: once
J gene: TRBJ2-7
V gene: TRBV5-1
CDR3 DNA: TGCGCCAGCAGCTTTTCTTCAGCCTACGAGCAGTACTTC
CDR3 protein: CASSFSSAYEQYF

D gene: NA
clone size: few
J gene: TRBJ2-5
V gene: TRBV4-3
CDR3 DNA: TGCGCCAGCAGCCAAGATCTGGAGGGAGGAGAGACCCAGTACTTC
CDR3 protein: CASSQDLEGGETQYF

D gene: NA
clone size: NA
J gene: TRBJ1-1
V gene: TRBV19
CDR3 DNA: TGTGCCAGTAGTAGCAGGGTCCGGTCAGTCACTGAAGCTTTCTTT
CDR3 protein: CASSSRVRSVTEAFF

D gene: NA
clone size: few
J gene: TRBJ1-1
V gene: TRBV19
CDR3 DNA: TGTGCCAGTAGTATAGATCTCGGGGCGGTTGCTTTCTTT
CDR3 protein: CASSIDLGAVAFF

D gene: TRBD2
clone size: many
J gene: TRBJ2-7
V gene: TRBV7-2
CDR3 DNA: TGTGCCAGCAGCTTAGGTGGGACTAGCTACGAGCAGTACTTC
CDR3 protein: CASSLGGTSYEQYF

D gene: TRBD2
clone size: many
J gene: TRBJ2-1
V gene: TRBV7-8
CDR3 DNA: TGTGCCAGCAGCCTTCCCGGGACTAGCGGGGTCAAGGGCTCCTACAATGAGCAGTTCTTC
CDR3 protein: CASSLPGTSGVKGSYNEQFF

D gene: NA
clone size: NA
J gene: TRBJ2-1
V gene: TRBV11-1
CDR3 DNA: TGTGCCAGCAGCTCTAGCGCAAGGGAGCAGTTCTTC
CDR3 protein: CASSSSAREQFF

D gene: NA
clone size: many
J gene: TRBJ2-1
V gene: TRBV7-9
CDR3 DNA: TGTGCCAGCAGCTTAGGAGAGGACTACTCCTACAATGAGCAGTTCTTC
CDR3 protein: CASSLGEDYSYNEQFF

D gene: NA
clone size: NA
J gene: TRBJ1-5
V gene: TRBV15
CDR3 DNA: TGTGCCACCAGCAGAGATTATGGGGGGAGAGATCAGCCCCAGCATTTT
CDR3 protein: CATSRDYGGRDQPQHF

D gene: TRBD2
clone size: few
J gene: TRBJ2-5
V gene: TRBV28
CDR3 DNA: TGTGCCAGCATCCCCTTTCTAGCGGGGGGGCAAGAGACCCAGTACTTC
CDR3 protein: CASIPFLAGGQETQYF

D gene: NA
clone size: many
J gene: TRBJ2-7
V gene: TRBV2
CDR3 DNA: TGTGCCAGCAGTGAAGAACTGGAGCAGTACTTC
CDR3 protein: CASSEELEQYF

D gene: NA
clone size: many
J gene: TRBJ1-4
V gene: TRBV5-4
CDR3 DNA: TGTGCCAGCAGCCTGGGCGAAAAACTGTTTTTT
CDR3 protein: CASSLGEKLFF

D gene: NA
clone size: NA
J gene: TRBJ1-5
V gene: TRBV19
CDR3 DNA: TGTGCCAGTAGTATAGATCTAGAGCAGAGAGATAGCAATCAGCCCCAGCATTTT
CDR3 protein: CASSIDLEQRDSNQPQHF

D gene: TRBD1
clone size: many
J gene: TRBJ2-6
V gene: TRBV7-2
CDR3 DNA: TGTGCCAGCAGCTTCCTGACAGGGATGGGCTCTGGGGCCAACGTCCTGACTTTC
CDR3 protein: CASSFLTGMGSGANVLTF

D gene: NA
clone size: NA
J gene: TRBJ1-3
V gene: TRBV11-3
CDR3 DNA: TGTGCCAGCAGCTTAGGGACAGCCTACTCTGGAAACACCATATATTTT
CDR3 protein: CASSLGTAYSGNTIYF

D gene: NA
clone size: NA
J gene: TRBJ2-3
V gene: TRBV7-8
CDR3 DNA: TGTGCCAGCAGCTTAGGGGGGAATAGGGATACGCAGTATTTT
CDR3 protein: CASSLGGNRDTQYF

D gene: NA
clone size: NA
J gene: TRBJ2-5
V gene: TRBV7-6
CDR3 DNA: TGTGCCAGCAGCTCGTCAATAGGGGAGACCCAGTACTTC
CDR3 protein: CASSSSIGETQYF

D gene: TRBD2
clone size: NA
J gene: TRBJ2-1
V gene: TRBV27
CDR3 DNA: TGTGCCAGCGGTAGCGGGAACCCGTCCTACAATGAGCAGTTCTTC
CDR3 protein: CASGSGNPSYNEQFF

D gene: NA
clone size: NA
J gene: TRBJ1-6
V gene: TRBV19
CDR3 DNA: TGTGCCAGTAGTCCAAGTAATTCACCCCTCCACTTT
CDR3 protein: CASSPSNSPLHF

D gene: NA
clone size: many
J gene: TRBJ2-2
V gene: TRBV28
CDR3 DNA: TGTGCCAGCAGTTTCCTCCCTAGGGGTTACACCGGGGAGCTGTTTTTT
CDR3 protein: CASSFLPRGYTGELFF

D gene: NA
clone size: many
J gene: TRBJ1-1
V gene: TRBV19
CDR3 DNA: TGTGCCAGTAGTATTGGGTCCGACACCGAGAACACTGAAGCTTTCTTT
CDR3 protein: CASSIGSDTENTEAFF

D gene: NA
clone size: NA
J gene: TRBJ1-2
V gene: TRBV4-3
CDR3 DNA: TGCGCCAGCAGCCAAGTCCCCTATGGGGGCGACGGCTACACCTTC
CDR3 protein: CASSQVPYGGDGYTF

D gene: NA
clone size: few
J gene: TRBJ1-5
V gene: TRBV19
CDR3 DNA: TGTGCCAGTAGTATAAGGGACGGCAATCAGCCCCAGCATTTT
CDR3 protein: CASSIRDGNQPQHF

D gene: NA
clone size: NA
J gene: TRBJ1-3
V gene: TRBV7-8
CDR3 DNA: TGTGCCAGCAGCCTAAAACTAAATACAAGGATCTCTGGAAACACCATATATTTT
CDR3 protein: CASSLKLNTRISGNTIYF

D gene: NA
clone size: many
J gene: TRBJ2-1
V gene: TRBV6-6
CDR3 DNA: TGTGCCACCACCGTGTCCTCCTACAATGAGCAGTTCTTC
CDR3 protein: CATTVSSYNEQFF

D gene: NA
clone size: few
J gene: TRBJ2-3
V gene: TRBV20-1
CDR3 DNA: TGCAGTGCCCCGACAGGACCTCACACAGATACGCAGTATTTT
CDR3 protein: CSAPTGPHTDTQYF

D gene: TRBD2
clone size: NA
J gene: TRBJ2-2
V gene: TRBV20-1
CDR3 DNA: TGCAGTGCTAGAGGGCTAGCGGGGACTCTCAACACCGGGGAGCTGTTTTTT
CDR3 protein: CSARGLAGTLNTGELFF

D gene: TRBD1
clone size: many
J gene: TRBJ1-2
V gene: TRBV7-2
CDR3 DNA: TGTGCCAGCAGCTCTCGACAGGGTTCGGTCTATGGCTACACCTTC
CDR3 protein: CASSSRQGSVYGYTF

D gene: NA
clone size: many
J gene: TRBJ1-6
V gene: TRBV6-5
CDR3 DNA: TGTGCCAGCAGTTACTCGGATAACGCACCCCTCCACTTT
CDR3 protein: CASSYSDNAPLHF

D gene: NA
clone size: many
J gene: TRBJ1-1
V gene: TRBV19
CDR3 DNA: TGTGCCAGTGCCGCTGAGGTAATGAACACTGAAGCTTTCTTT
CDR3 protein: CASAAEVMNTEAFF

D gene: NA
clone size: once
J gene: TRBJ1-2
V gene: TRBV5-1
CDR3 DNA: TGCGCCAGCAGCGAGGGCAGGGGAAACGGCTACACCTTC
CDR3 protein: CASSEGRGNGYTF

D gene: NA
clone size: NA
J gene: TRBJ2-7
V gene: TRBV6-6
CDR3 DNA: TGTGCCAGCAGTTCCCCGGGCGAGCAGTACTTC
CDR3 protein: CASSSPGEQYF

D gene: NA
clone size: few
J gene: TRBJ1-1
V gene: TRBV5-6
CDR3 DNA: TGTGCCAGCAGCTTGTCCAAGGGATCTACCGATGAAGCTTTCTTT
CDR3 protein: CASSLSKGSTDEAFF

D gene: NA
clone size: NA
J gene: TRBJ2-1
V gene: TRBV20-1
CDR3 DNA: TGCAGTGCTAGGCCCTACAATGAGCAGTTCTTC
CDR3 protein: CSARPYNEQFF

D gene: NA
clone size: few
J gene: TRBJ2-2
V gene: TRBV9
CDR3 DNA: TGTGCCAGCAGCGTAGACACAGGATACCCCGGGGAGCTGTTTTTT
CDR3 protein: CASSVDTGYPGELFF

D gene: NA
clone size: NA
J gene: TRBJ2-1
V gene: TRBV7-3
CDR3 DNA: TGTGCCAGCAGCTACACAGGGTACCCACCGGGCAATGAGCAGTTCTTC
CDR3 protein: CASSYTGYPPGNEQFF

D gene: TRBD1
clone size: many
J gene: TRBJ1-1
V gene: TRBV27
CDR3 DNA: TGTGCCAGCAGTTGGACAGGGAACACTGAAGCTTTCTTT
CDR3 protein: CASSWTGNTEAFF

D gene: NA
clone size: NA
J gene: TRBJ1-2
V gene: TRBV10-2
CDR3 DNA: TGCGCCAGCAGTGACGCAGGGGACGGCTATGGCTACACCTTC
CDR3 protein: CASSDAGDGYGYTF

D gene: TRBD1
clone size: few
J gene: TRBJ1-5
V gene: TRBV12-3/TRBV12-4
CDR3 DNA: TGTGCCAGCAGTGTGGGACAGCATAATCAGCCCCAGCATTTT
CDR3 protein: CASSVGQHNQPQHF